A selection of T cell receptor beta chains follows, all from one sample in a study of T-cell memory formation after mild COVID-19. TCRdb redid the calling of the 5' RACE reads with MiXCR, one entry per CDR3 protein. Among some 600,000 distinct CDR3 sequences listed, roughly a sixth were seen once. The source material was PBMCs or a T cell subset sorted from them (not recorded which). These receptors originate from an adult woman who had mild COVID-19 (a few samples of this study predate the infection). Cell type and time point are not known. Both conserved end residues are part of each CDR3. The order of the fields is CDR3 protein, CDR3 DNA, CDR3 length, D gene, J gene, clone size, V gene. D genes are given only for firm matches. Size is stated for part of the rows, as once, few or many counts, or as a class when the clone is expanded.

CASSLRQESAGNTIYF	TGTGCCAGCAGTCTCCGACAGGAGTCAGCAGGAAACACCATATATTTT	16	NA	TRBJ1-3	NA	TRBV6-1
CAWSRGVQPQHF	TGTGCCTGGAGTAGGGGGGTTCAGCCCCAGCATTTT	12	NA	TRBJ1-5	few	TRBV30
CSAREQVTTYEQYF	TGCAGTGCTAGAGAACAAGTCACCACCTACGAGCAGTACTTC	14	NA	TRBJ2-7	NA	TRBV20-1
CASSSGGAFF	TGTGCCAGCAGCTCGGGTGGGGCTTTCTTT	10	NA	TRBJ1-1	few	TRBV7-9
CASRLGRGRGDSPLHF	TGTGCCAGTAGATTGGGTCGCGGCAGGGGTGATTCACCCCTCCACTTT	16	NA	TRBJ1-6	NA	TRBV19
CASSPLTTTGPNNEKLFF	TGTGCCAGCAGTCCCCTCACAACCACAGGACCGAATAATGAAAAACTGTTTTTT	18	NA	TRBJ1-4	few	TRBV6-5
CASSLAPAGGPEQYF	TGTGCCAGCAGCTTAGCTCCAGCGGGGGGCCCTGAGCAGTACTTC	15	TRBD2	TRBJ2-7	few	TRBV7-9
CSVRSSSGTEAFF	TGCAGCGTCCGTAGTTCATCAGGCACTGAAGCTTTCTTT	13	NA	TRBJ1-1	NA	TRBV29-1
CASSQASLSGNTIYF	TGTGCCAGCAGCCAAGCCTCTTTATCCGGAAACACCATATATTTT	15	NA	TRBJ1-3	NA	TRBV4-2
CSVEEFHPGGAVWGTQYF	TGCAGCGTTGAAGAGTTTCATCCGGGCGGGGCGGTATGGGGTACGCAGTATTTT	18	NA	TRBJ2-3	NA	TRBV29-1
CASSLTRDSPAGYTF	TGTGCCAGCAGCCTCACGAGGGACAGCCCCGCCGGCTACACCTTC	15	TRBD1	TRBJ1-2	NA	TRBV7-2
CASSGQGGRNSPLHF	TGCGCCAGCAGCGGCCAGGGGGGTCGAAATTCACCCCTCCACTTT	15	TRBD1	TRBJ1-6	few	TRBV5-1
CASSPSPGQGSYEQYF	TGTGCCAGCTCACCCAGCCCGGGACAGGGATCCTACGAGCAGTACTTC	16	TRBD1	TRBJ2-7	NA	TRBV18
CSVEDRTARGYTF	TGCAGCGTTGAAGATCGAACGGCTAGGGGCTACACCTTC	13	NA	TRBJ1-2	few	TRBV29-1
CASSKDSREAFF	TGTGCCAGCAGCAAAGACAGCCGCGAAGCTTTCTTT	12	NA	TRBJ1-1	few	TRBV12-3/TRBV12-4
CASSSTGTSGDNEQFF	TGTGCCAGCAGCTCCACCGGGACTAGCGGGGACAATGAGCAGTTCTTC	16	TRBD2	TRBJ2-1	NA	TRBV7-8
CASSLGGLTGWGKNIQYF	TGTGCCAGCAGCTTAGGGGGACTCACAGGGTGGGGCAAAAACATTCAGTACTTC	18	NA	TRBJ2-4	NA	TRBV7-2
CSARPAGSTDTQYF	TGCAGTGCTCGCCCAGCGGGATCCACAGATACGCAGTATTTT	14	TRBD2	TRBJ2-3	NA	TRBV20-1
CASRKQGIGGNTIYF	TGTGCCAGCCGTAAACAGGGAATCGGTGGAAACACCATATATTTT	15	NA	TRBJ1-3	NA	TRBV7-9
CASSQNPSGGALGEQFF	TGTGCCAGCAGCCAAAATCCTAGCGGGGGGGCCCTGGGTGAGCAGTTCTTC	17	TRBD2	TRBJ2-1	NA	TRBV3-1
CASSLPTNSPLHF	TGTGCCAGCAGTCTTCCCACGAATTCACCCCTCCACTTT	13	NA	TRBJ1-6	NA	TRBV6-6
CSVGGTLVGTYNEQFF	TGCAGCGTTGGGGGGACGCTGGTAGGAACCTACAATGAGCAGTTCTTC	16	NA	TRBJ2-1	many	TRBV29-1
CASSQGTAGGENIQYF	TGTGCCAGCAGCCAAGGAACAGCGGGAGGGGAAAACATTCAGTACTTC	16	TRBD2	TRBJ2-4	NA	TRBV4-2
CASSSTAGESYNEQFF	TGCGCCAGCAGCTCCACAGCGGGAGAATCCTACAATGAGCAGTTCTTC	16	TRBD2	TRBJ2-1	few	TRBV5-1
CASRRTGSNYGYTF	TGTGCCAGCAGGCGGACAGGGTCTAACTATGGCTACACCTTC	14	TRBD1	TRBJ1-2	few	TRBV27
CASSQREQGFQPQHF	TGCGCCAGCAGCCAGCGCGAACAGGGGTTCCAGCCCCAGCATTTT	15	TRBD1	TRBJ1-5	few	TRBV4-1
CASSLGGTNEKLFF	TGCGCCAGCAGCCTAGGAGGAACTAATGAAAAACTGTTTTTT	14	NA	TRBJ1-4	NA	TRBV5-1
CASSPTGVLNEQYF	TGTGCCAGCAGTCCAACAGGGGTTTTAAACGAGCAGTACTTC	14	TRBD1	TRBJ2-7	NA	TRBV3-1
CASSLLTGGDTEAFF	TGTGCCAGCAGCTTACTTACAGGGGGCGACACTGAAGCTTTCTTT	15	TRBD1	TRBJ1-1	few	TRBV7-2